This T cell receptor (beta chain) was recovered during a study of cytotoxic CD8 clonotypes in ibrutinib-treated CLL. Study as a whole: Around 25 partial and 2 complete responses; at median roughly 67 months, about 14 remitted, roughly 12 progressed. Study-wide findings and caveats: For progressing versus sustained-remission patients, sampling times were not the same.

On this clone: Its antigen is not identified.

The CDR3 runs 16 residues. The junction had 11 bases not matched to a gene; V was cut back by 0 bases and J by 8 bases. Germline CDR1 is LGHNA and CDR2 is YNFKEQ. The data were produced by immunoSEQ multiplex PCR, yet TCRdb's version contains in-frame clones alone and is incomplete. The data hold approximately 45,000 clones, with 65% to 70% observed a single time. The source of this sequence is a human donor with chronic lymphocytic leukemia. This chain connects TRBV4-2 to TRBJ1-2; 8 positions match TRBD1. Sequences were derived from PBMCs, sampled after 24 months of ibrutinib treatment. CDR3 DNA sequence: TGTGCCAGCAGCCAAGAGTTGGTCCAGGGGGCGAGGGGCTACACCTTC. It encodes CASSQELVQGARGYTF.